The T cell receptor beta chain under discussion was sequenced for a study of CD8+ T cells in alopecia areata. Study details: It was roughly 7-10-week-old female C3H/HeJ mice that received skin from roughly 6-12-month-old C3H/HeJ graft donors with spontaneous alopecia. Study-wide points: Scalp samples also yield sequences of resident alphabeta T cells from normal skin. In lesional scalp, particularly from alopecia totalis/universalis, clonality was higher than in normal scalp.

This clone was counted only a few times. The antigen remains undetermined. Genes and germline come from the mouse. The read comes to an end 4 residues before the CDR3 does, leaving the germline J gene to fill in the end. Sequencing templates came from extracted RNA that was reverse transcribed into cDNA. Repertoires were generated with immunoSEQ multiplex PCR, while TCRdb's copy carries only in-frame clones and drops some. This sample carries about 110,000 clones and no singletons, and 15% to 20% goes to the top ten. Losses at the gene ends were 1 base for V and 2 bases for J; bases not matched to a gene: 3. CDR3 size: 15 residues. Looked up from germline, CDR1 is NNHDY and CDR2 is SYVADS.

This rearrangement joins TRBV13-3 to TRBJ2-7; 10 bases are shared with TRBD2. The specimen sequenced was lesional skin. The source is a C3H/HeJ mouse with alopecia areata. The MHC haplotype recorded for the strain is H2-k. CDR3: CASSDRLGGAYEQYF. The sequenced CDR3 bases are TGTGCCAGCAGTGATAGACTGGGGGGAGCCTAT.